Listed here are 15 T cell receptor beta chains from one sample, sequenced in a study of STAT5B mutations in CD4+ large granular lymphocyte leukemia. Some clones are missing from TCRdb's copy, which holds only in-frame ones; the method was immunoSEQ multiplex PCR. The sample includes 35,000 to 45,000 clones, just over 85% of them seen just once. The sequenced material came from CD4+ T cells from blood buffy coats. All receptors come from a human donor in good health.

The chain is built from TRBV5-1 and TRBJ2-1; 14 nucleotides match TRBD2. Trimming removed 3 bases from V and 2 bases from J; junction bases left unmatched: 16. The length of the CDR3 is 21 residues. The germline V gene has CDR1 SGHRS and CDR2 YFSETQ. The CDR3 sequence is CASSSGYPGTSGSGTYNEQFF. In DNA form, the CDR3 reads TGCGCCAGCAGCTCGGGCTACCCGGGGACTAGCGGGAGTGGCACCTACAATGAGCAGTTCTTC.

The CDR3 protein is CASSRDLNEKLFF. CDR3 in DNA: TGTGCCAGCAGCCGAGACCTTAATGAAAAACTGTTTTTT. This chain connects TRBV7-9 to TRBJ1-4, with D unclear. This CDR3 contains 13 residues. Germline loops: CDR1 SEHNR, CDR2 FQNEAQ (reference sequence). V was pared by 5 bases and J by 4 bases, with 8 bases between.

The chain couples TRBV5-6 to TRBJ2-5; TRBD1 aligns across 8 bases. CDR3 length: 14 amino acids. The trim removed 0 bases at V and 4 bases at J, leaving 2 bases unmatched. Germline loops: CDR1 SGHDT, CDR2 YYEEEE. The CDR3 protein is CASSLGTGTETQYF. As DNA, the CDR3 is TGTGCCAGCAGCTTGGGGACAGGGACAGAGACCCAGTACTTC.

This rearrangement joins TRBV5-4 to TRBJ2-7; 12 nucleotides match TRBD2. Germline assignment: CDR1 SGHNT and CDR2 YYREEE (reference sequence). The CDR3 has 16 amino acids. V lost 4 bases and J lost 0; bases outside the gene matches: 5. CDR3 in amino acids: CASSGGTSGLSYEQYF. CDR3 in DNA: TGTGCCAGCAGCGGTGGGACTAGCGGGCTCTCCTACGAGCAGTACTTC.

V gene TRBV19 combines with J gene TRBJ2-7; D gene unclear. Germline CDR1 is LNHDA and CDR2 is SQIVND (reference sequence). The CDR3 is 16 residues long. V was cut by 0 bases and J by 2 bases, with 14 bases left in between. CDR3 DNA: TGTGCCAGTAGTATAGATAGTCGGCCGGAAGCCTACGAGCAGTACTTC. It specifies CASSIDSRPEAYEQYF.

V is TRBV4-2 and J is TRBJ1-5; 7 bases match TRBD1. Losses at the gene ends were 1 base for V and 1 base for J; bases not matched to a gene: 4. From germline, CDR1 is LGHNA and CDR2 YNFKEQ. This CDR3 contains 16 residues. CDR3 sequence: CASSQALQGSNQPQHF. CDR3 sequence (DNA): TGTGCCAGCAGCCAAGCGTTACAGGGGAGCAATCAGCCCCAGCATTTT.

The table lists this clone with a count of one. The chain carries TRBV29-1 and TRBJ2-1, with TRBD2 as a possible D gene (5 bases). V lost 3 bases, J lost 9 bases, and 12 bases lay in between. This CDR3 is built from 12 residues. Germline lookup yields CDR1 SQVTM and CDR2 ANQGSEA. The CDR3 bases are TGCAGCGTTGAGGGAGAAGTGGGTGAGCAGTTCTTC. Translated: CSVEGEVGEQFF.

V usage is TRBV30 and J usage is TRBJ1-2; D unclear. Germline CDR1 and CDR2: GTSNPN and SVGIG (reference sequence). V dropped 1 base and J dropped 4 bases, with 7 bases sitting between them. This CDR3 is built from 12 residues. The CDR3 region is CAWSAGVYGYTF. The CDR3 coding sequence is TGTGCCTGGAGTGCCGGGGTCTATGGCTACACCTTC.

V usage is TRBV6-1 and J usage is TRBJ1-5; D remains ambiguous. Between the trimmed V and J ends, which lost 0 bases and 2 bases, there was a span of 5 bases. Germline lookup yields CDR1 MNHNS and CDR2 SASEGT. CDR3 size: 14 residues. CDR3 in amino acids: CASSEAGGNQPQHF. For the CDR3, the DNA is TGTGCCAGCAGTGAAGCGGGCGGCAATCAGCCCCAGCATTTT.

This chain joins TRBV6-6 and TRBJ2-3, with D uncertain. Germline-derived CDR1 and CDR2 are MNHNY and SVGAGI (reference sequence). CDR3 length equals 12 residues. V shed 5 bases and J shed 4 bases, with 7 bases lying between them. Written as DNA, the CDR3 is TGTGCCAGCAGTACGACCTCAGATACGCAGTATTTT. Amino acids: CASSTTSDTQYF.

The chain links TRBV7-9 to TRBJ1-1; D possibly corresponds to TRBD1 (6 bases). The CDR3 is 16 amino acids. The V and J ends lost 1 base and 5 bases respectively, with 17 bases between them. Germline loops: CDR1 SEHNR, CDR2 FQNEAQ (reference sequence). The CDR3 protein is CASSLGHRDLKTEAFF. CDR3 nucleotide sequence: TGTGCCAGCAGCTTAGGTCACAGGGACCTAAAGACTGAAGCTTTCTTT.

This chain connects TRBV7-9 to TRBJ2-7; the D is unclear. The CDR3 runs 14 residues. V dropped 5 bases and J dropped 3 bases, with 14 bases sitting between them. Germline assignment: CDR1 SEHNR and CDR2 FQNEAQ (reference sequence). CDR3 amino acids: CASSKDGSYYEQYF. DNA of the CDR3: TGTGCCAGCAGCAAGGACGGATCTTACTACGAGCAGTACTTC.

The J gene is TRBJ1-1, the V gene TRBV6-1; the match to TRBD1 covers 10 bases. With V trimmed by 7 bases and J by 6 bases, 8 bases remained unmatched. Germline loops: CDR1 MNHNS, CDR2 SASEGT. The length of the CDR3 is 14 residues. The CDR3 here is CASKGQGMGAEAFF. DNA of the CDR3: TGTGCCAGCAAGGGACAGGGGATGGGCGCTGAAGCTTTCTTT.

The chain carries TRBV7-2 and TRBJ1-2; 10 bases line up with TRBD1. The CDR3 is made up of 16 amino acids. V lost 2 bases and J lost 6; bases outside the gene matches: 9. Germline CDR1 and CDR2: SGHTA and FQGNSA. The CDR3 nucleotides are TGTGCCAGCAGCTTACGACAGGGGGCGGGGTTCAATGGCTACACCTTC. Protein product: CASSLRQGAGFNGYTF.

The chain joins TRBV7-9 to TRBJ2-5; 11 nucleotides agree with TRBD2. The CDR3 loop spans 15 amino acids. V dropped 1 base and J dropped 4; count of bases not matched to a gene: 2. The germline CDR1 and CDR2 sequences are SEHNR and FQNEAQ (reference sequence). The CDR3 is CASSLVTSGRETQYF. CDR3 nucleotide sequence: TGTGCCAGCAGCTTAGTCACTAGCGGGAGAGAGACCCAGTACTTC.